Listed below are T cell receptor beta chains from one sample, sequenced in a study of blood T cell repertoires in COVID-19. Libraries were prepared by immunoSEQ multiplex PCR; TCRdb keeps only in-frame clonotypes and omits some of them. The sample holds 200,000 to 250,000 clones; around 88% are singletons and the top ten take roughly 2.9%. The sample comprised peripheral blood. These receptors came from a man aged 45-60 years with active or convalescent COVID-19. CDR3s include the opening cysteine and the closing phenylalanine or tryptophan. The order of the fields is D gene, clone size, V gene, J gene, CDR3 DNA, CDR3 protein. The D gene is left open where the match is weak. Clone size is not always given. Where it is, it says once, few, many or a class for expanded clones.

NA	many	TRBV15	TRBJ2-7	TGTGCCACCAGCAGAGGTGGACAGCCCTCCGAGCAGTACTTC	CATSRGGQPSEQYF
NA	NA	TRBV27	TRBJ2-7	TGTGCCAGCAGTCCCCGGACAGAACCTATGGGGGAGCAGTACTTC	CASSPRTEPMGEQYF
NA	NA	TRBV18	TRBJ1-4	TGTGCCAGCTCACCGCCCTCGGGGGGGAATGAAAAACTGTTTTTT	CASSPPSGGNEKLFF
NA	NA	TRBV30	TRBJ1-2	TGTGCCTGGAGTGTGGCGGGGCTAGCTAACTATGGCTACACCTTC	CAWSVAGLANYGYTF
NA	once	TRBV2	TRBJ2-2	TGTGCCAGCAGGGTGGGTGTAGCTTCAAACACCGGGGAGCTGTTTTTT	CASRVGVASNTGELFF
TRBD2	few	TRBV5-1	TRBJ2-1	TGCGCCAGCACGAATGAGCGGGGCTACAATGAGCAGTTCTTC	CASTNERGYNEQFF
NA	few	TRBV11-2	TRBJ1-2	TGTGCCAGCAGCTTAGTCGCAGTTGCGGGGGGCTACACCTTC	CASSLVAVAGGYTF
TRBD2	NA	TRBV2	TRBJ2-7	TGTGCCAGCAGTGAGGGTTCTAGCGGGCGTGCCTACGAGCAGTACTTC	CASSEGSSGRAYEQYF
NA	NA	TRBV5-1	TRBJ2-2	TGCGCCAGCAGCGATCGAAGGGAGGTGGCCGGGGAGCTGTTTTTT	CASSDRREVAGELFF
NA	NA	TRBV6-1	TRBJ1-5	TGTGCCAGCAGTGATATCGCAGGCAATCAGCCCCAGCATTTT	CASSDIAGNQPQHF
TRBD1	once	TRBV2	TRBJ2-3	TGTGCCAGGGACAGGGGAACAGATACGCAGTATTTT	CARDRGTDTQYF
TRBD2	NA	TRBV5-4	TRBJ2-5	TGTGCCAGCAGCTCAAAAGCGGGCGGGAGTAAACAAGAGACCCAGTACTTC	CASSSKAGGSKQETQYF
TRBD1	NA	TRBV5-1	TRBJ2-7	TGCGCCAGCAGTTTGGGACAGATCGGGTACGAGCAGTACTTC	CASSLGQIGYEQYF
NA	once	TRBV6-5	TRBJ1-5	TGTGCCAGCTCACCGGGGGGCCAGGGGCCCCAGCATTTT	CASSPGGQGPQHF
TRBD2	once	TRBV3-1/TRBV3-2	TRBJ2-1	TGTGCCAGTAGCCTGGGCGGGGGGCCGGATGAGCAGTTCTTC	CASSLGGGPDEQFF
NA	NA	TRBV5-1	TRBJ1-2	TGCGCCAGCAGCTTGGACACCGACTATGGCTACACCTTC	CASSLDTDYGYTF
NA	NA	TRBV4-3	TRBJ1-1	TGCGCCAGCAGCCAAGCAGGGCTGGACACTGAAGCTTTCTTT	CASSQAGLDTEAFF
TRBD1	NA	TRBV7-2	TRBJ1-2	TGTGCCAGCAGCTCAGGACAGGGTTATGGCTACACCTTC	CASSSGQGYGYTF
TRBD1	NA	TRBV9	TRBJ2-3	TGTGCCAGCACCCCCCGGACAGGGGGCAACACAGATACGCAGTATTTT	CASTPRTGGNTDTQYF
TRBD1	NA	TRBV2	TRBJ1-2	TGTGCCAGCAGTGATAGGACAGGGGGAATCACTGGCTACACCTTC	CASSDRTGGITGYTF
NA	NA	TRBV7-6	TRBJ1-4	TGTGCCAGCAGCCTTAAGGCAGGGGCTGAAAAACTGTTTTTT	CASSLKAGAEKLFF
TRBD1	NA	TRBV29-1	TRBJ1-2	TGCAGCGGAGGACAGGCCTCCTATGGCTACACCTTC	CSGGQASYGYTF
NA	NA	TRBV5-6	TRBJ2-4	TGTGCCAGCAGCTTGGTACCAGGGGGGGCCAAAAACATTCAGTACTTC	CASSLVPGGAKNIQYF
TRBD2	NA	TRBV2	TRBJ2-5	TGTGCCAGCAGAGGGAGCGGGGGGCCCTTGGAGACCCAGTACTTC	CASRGSGGPLETQYF
NA	few	TRBV5-1	TRBJ1-6	TGCGCCAGCAGCCCTCCGGGGTCGAATAATTCACCCCTCCACTTT	CASSPPGSNNSPLHF
TRBD1	few	TRBV19	TRBJ1-2	TGTGCCAGTAGAGGGACAGCCTATGGCTACACCTTC	CASRGTAYGYTF
TRBD1	NA	TRBV5-5	TRBJ1-2	TGTGCCAGCAGCTCCGGACAGGTAGCTAACTATGGCTACACCTTC	CASSSGQVANYGYTF
NA	NA	TRBV7-9	TRBJ1-2	TGTGCCAGCAGCTTAGAACAGGGCTATGGCTACACCTTC	CASSLEQGYGYTF
NA	NA	TRBV5-1	TRBJ2-1	TGCGCCAGCAGCGCGAGGGGGTACTCCTACAATGAGCAGTTCTTC	CASSARGYSYNEQFF
NA	few	TRBV9	TRBJ1-5	TGTGCCAGCAGCTTACAGGGTGGGCAGCCCCAGCATTTT	CASSLQGGQPQHF
NA	NA	TRBV10-2	TRBJ1-1	TGCGCCAGCAGTTTAGACTCGAACACTGAAGCTTTCTTT	CASSLDSNTEAFF
TRBD1	many	TRBV27	TRBJ1-6	TGTGCCAGCAGTTTATTCTCCCGGACAGGGGGGGATGTGAATTCACCCCTCCACTTT	CASSLFSRTGGDVNSPLHF
TRBD1	NA	TRBV3-1/TRBV3-2	TRBJ1-2	TGTGCCAGCAGCCCAGGGGGCTATGGCTACACCTTC	CASSPGGYGYTF
TRBD2	NA	TRBV11-3	TRBJ2-3	TGTGCCAGCAGTTCTACGCGGGGGGGATTCACAGATACGCAGTATTTT	CASSSTRGGFTDTQYF
TRBD1	NA	TRBV7-2	TRBJ1-2	TGTGCCAGCAGCTTAAGGGGACAGGGATGGGGTAACTATGGCTACACCTTC	CASSLRGQGWGNYGYTF
TRBD2	NA	TRBV3-1/TRBV3-2	TRBJ2-7	TGTCCCCCCACCCAAGCGCTCGCCGCGGGGGGGGGCGGTTACGAGCAGTACTTC	CPPTQALAAGGGGYEQYF
TRBD2	NA	TRBV5-1	TRBJ2-2	TGCGCCAGCAGCAACCCTAGCGGGACGAGCGGGGAGCTGTTTTTT	CASSNPSGTSGELFF
TRBD1	NA	TRBV5-6	TRBJ2-1	TGTGCCAGCAGCTTGGGGACAGGGATTCGGGTGAATGAGCAGTTCTTC	CASSLGTGIRVNEQFF
TRBD1	NA	TRBV6-2/TRBV6-3	TRBJ2-1	TGTGCCAGCAGCCGCCCCGTTGACAGGGACAGGCTGTTCTTC	CASSRPVDRDRLFF
NA	NA	TRBV19	TRBJ1-1	TGTGCCAGTAGTATGACGGAGTTGGCCACTGAAGCTTTCTTT	CASSMTELATEAFF
NA	NA	TRBV3-1/TRBV3-2	TRBJ2-4	TGTGCCAGCAGCCAAGACGAAAACATTCAGTACTTC	CASSQDENIQYF
TRBD1	once	TRBV18	TRBJ2-1	TGTGCCAGCTCACCGAACGCCGGGACAGGGAACAATGAGCAGTTCTTC	CASSPNAGTGNNEQFF
NA	NA	TRBV3-1/TRBV3-2	TRBJ2-5	TGTGCCAGCAGCCGCGGTAGAGTCCAAGAGACCCAGTACTTC	CASSRGRVQETQYF
TRBD1	NA	TRBV6-5	TRBJ1-2	TGTGCCAGCAGTTATTCGATTCGACAGGGTAACTATGGCTACACCTTC	CASSYSIRQGNYGYTF
TRBD2	NA	TRBV7-2	TRBJ2-7	TGTGCCAGCAGCCCAGTGACTAGCGTAATATACGAGCAGTACTTC	CASSPVTSVIYEQYF
NA	NA	TRBV28	TRBJ2-7	TGTGCCAGCAGTTCCCCGGGTAGTTACGAGCAGTACTTC	CASSSPGSYEQYF
NA	NA	TRBV28	TRBJ1-6	TGTGCCAGCAGTTCTGTTCCGGGGAATACCCTCCACTTT	CASSSVPGNTLHF
NA	NA	TRBV27	TRBJ1-6	TGTGCCAGCAGTTTGTTACCCCCCAGAAGATCTAGCTCCTATAATTCACCCCTCCACTTT	CASSLLPPRRSSSYNSPLHF
NA	once	TRBV10-2	TRBJ1-5	TGCGCCAGCAGTGGAGCAGAGAATAGCCAGCCCCAGCATTTT	CASSGAENSQPQHF
TRBD1	NA	TRBV19	TRBJ1-1	TGTGCCAGTAGAAACCGGGACAGTAATGCGGTCACTGAAGCTTTCTTT	CASRNRDSNAVTEAFF
TRBD1	NA	TRBV10-3	TRBJ1-2	TGTGCCATCAGTGAGGGGGACAGAGGGGGCTACACCTTC	CAISEGDRGGYTF
NA	NA	TRBV28	TRBJ2-7	TGTGCCAGCAGTCCGGGTGTCGAGCAGTACTTC	CASSPGVEQYF
TRBD1	NA	TRBV18	TRBJ1-1	TGTGCCAGCTCACCGATAGGGGGCTTGACTGAAGCTTTCTTT	CASSPIGGLTEAFF
NA	NA	TRBV12-3/TRBV12-4	TRBJ2-7	TGTGCCAGCAGTCCCGCCTACGAGCAGTACTTC	CASSPAYEQYF
TRBD2	NA	TRBV6-7	TRBJ2-1	TGTGCCAGTCGTGCACGGGGGCTAGCGGGACGTTACAATGAGCAGTTCTTC	CASRARGLAGRYNEQFF
TRBD1	once	TRBV28	TRBJ2-7	TGTGCCAGCAGTTCCGGGACAGGGAACGAGCAGTACTTC	CASSSGTGNEQYF